This T cell receptor (beta chain) was obtained from a study of post-analysis software for immune sequencing data. The overall study: Relapsing-remitting, secondary progressive and progressive-relapsing forms of multiple sclerosis all featured among disease courses.

Study-wide findings and caveats: Strong co-clustering by F measure was seen for same-batch samples. About five TRBV segments, including TRBV5-6, TRBV5-1 and TRBV20-1, were more frequent in patients than controls.

This clonotype has ten or more counts. The antigen is unknown. The CDR3 covers 15 residues. Trimming at V came to 5 bases and at J to 2 bases, leaving 8 bases not matched to a gene. Unique molecular identifiers featured in each of the TCR beta cDNA libraries. The authors obtained roughly 0.5 million cDNA molecules from about 0.94 to 9.7 million T cells. TCRdb reanalysed the PCR reads using MiXCR and keeps one entry per CDR3 protein. In the table there are 150,000 or so distinct CDR3 sequences, 35% to 40% of which are singletons. This sequence was found in a girl aged 10 to 17 with multiple sclerosis. Material: blood, obtained after autologous hematopoietic stem cell transplantation. The chain combines TRBV12-3 or TRBV12-4 with TRBJ2-7; 8 nucleotides align to TRBD2. The CDR3 here is CASSLLAEKTYEQYF. The CDR3 bases are TGTGCCAGCAGTCTACTAGCGGAAAAAACCTACGAGCAGTACTTC.